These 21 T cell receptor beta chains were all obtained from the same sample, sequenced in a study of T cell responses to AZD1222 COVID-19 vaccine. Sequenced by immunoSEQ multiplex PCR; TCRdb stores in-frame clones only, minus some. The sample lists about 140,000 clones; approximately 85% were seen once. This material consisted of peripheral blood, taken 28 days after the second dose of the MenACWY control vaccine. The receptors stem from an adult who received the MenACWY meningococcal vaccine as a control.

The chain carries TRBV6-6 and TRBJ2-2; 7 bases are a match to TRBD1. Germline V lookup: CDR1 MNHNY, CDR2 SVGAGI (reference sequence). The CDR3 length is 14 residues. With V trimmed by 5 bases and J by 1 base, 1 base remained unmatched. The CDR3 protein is CASSTGENTGELFF. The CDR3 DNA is TGTGCCAGCAGTACAGGGGAGAACACCGGGGAGCTGTTTTTT.

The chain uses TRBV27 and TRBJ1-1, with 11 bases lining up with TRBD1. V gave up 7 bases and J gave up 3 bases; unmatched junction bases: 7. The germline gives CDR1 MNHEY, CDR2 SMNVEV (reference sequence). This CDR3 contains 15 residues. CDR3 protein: CASNGQGAGDTEAFF. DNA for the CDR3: TGTGCCAGCAACGGACAGGGGGCTGGGGACACTGAAGCTTTCTTT.

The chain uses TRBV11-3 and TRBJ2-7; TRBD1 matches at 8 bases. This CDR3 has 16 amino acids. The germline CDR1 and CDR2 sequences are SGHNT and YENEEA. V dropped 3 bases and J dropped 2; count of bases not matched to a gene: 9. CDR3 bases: TGTGCCAGCAGCTTCTCTAGGGACAGGATGACCTACGAGCAGTACTTC. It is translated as CASSFSRDRMTYEQYF.

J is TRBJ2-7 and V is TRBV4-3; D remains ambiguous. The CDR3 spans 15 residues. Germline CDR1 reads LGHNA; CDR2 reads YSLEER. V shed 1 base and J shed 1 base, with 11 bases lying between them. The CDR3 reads CASSQGFSPSYEQYF. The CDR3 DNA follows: TGCGCCAGCAGCCAAGGATTCTCGCCGTCCTACGAGCAGTACTTC.

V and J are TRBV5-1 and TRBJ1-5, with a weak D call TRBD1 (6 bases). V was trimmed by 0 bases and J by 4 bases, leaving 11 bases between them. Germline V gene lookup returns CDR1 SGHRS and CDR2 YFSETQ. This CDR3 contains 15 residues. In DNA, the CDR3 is TGCGCCAGCAGCTTGGCGGGGACACATAATCAGCCCCAGCATTTT. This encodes CASSLAGTHNQPQHF.

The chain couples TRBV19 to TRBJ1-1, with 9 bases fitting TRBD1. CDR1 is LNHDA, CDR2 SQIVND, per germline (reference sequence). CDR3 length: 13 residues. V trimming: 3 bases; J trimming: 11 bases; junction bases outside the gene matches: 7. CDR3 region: CASSMFGQGTAFF. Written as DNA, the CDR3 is TGTGCCAGTAGTATGTTCGGACAGGGGACCGCTTTCTTT.

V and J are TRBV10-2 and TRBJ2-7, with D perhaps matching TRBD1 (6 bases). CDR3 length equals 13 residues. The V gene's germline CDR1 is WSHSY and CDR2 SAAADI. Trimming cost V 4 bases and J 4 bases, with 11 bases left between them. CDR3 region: CASSGTVAYEQYV. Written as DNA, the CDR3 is TGCGCCAGCAGTGGGACAGTTGCTTACGAGCAGTACGTC.

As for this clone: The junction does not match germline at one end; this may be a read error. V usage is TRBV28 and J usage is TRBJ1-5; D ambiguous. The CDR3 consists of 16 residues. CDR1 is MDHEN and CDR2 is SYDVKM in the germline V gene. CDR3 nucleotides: TGTGCCAGCGGTTTACTCCCGGACGTCACCAATCAGCCCCAGCATTTT. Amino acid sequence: CASGLLPDVTNQPQHF. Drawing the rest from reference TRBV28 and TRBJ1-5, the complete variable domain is DVKVTQSSRYLVKRTGEKVFLECVQDMDHENMFWYRQDPGLGLRLIYFSYDVKMKEKGDIPEGYSVSREKKERFSLILESASTNQTSMYLCASGLLPDVTNQPQHFGDGTRLSIL.

CDR3 coding DNA: TGCGCCAGCAGCTTGTTGGATTTCTTAGAGAACACTGAAGCTTTCTTT. Protein sequence: CASSLLDFLENTEAFF. The V and J genes are TRBV5-1 and TRBJ1-1; D is undetermined. The CDR3 covers 16 residues. Trimming took 1 base from V and 1 from J, leaving 14 bases between them. Germline CDR1 is SGHRS and CDR2 is YFSETQ. Together with reference TRBV5-1 and TRBJ1-1, the CDR3 gives the full variable domain: KAGVTQTPRYLIKTRGQQVTLSCSPISGHRSVSWYQQTPGQGLQFLFEYFSETQRNKGNFPGRFSGRQFSNSRSEMNVSTLELGDSALYLCASSLLDFLENTEAFFGQGTRLTVV.

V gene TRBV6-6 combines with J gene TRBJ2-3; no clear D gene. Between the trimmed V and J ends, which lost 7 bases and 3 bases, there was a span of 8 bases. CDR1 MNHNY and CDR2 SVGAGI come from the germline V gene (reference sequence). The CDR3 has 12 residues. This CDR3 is CASKGRTDTQYF. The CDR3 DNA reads TGTGCCAGCAAGGGAAGGACAGATACGCAGTATTTT.

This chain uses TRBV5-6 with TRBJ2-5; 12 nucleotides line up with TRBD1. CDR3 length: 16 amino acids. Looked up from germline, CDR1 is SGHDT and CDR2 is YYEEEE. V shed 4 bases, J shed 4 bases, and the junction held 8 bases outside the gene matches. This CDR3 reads CASSVPGTGGLETQYF. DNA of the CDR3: TGTGCCAGCAGCGTACCCGGGACAGGGGGCTTAGAGACCCAGTACTTC.

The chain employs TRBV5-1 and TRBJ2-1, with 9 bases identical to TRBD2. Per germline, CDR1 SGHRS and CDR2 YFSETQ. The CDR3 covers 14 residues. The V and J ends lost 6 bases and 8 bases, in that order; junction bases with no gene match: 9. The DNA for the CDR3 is TGCGCCAGCAAACCCGGGACTAGCATCTATGAGCAGTTCTTC. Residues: CASKPGTSIYEQFF.

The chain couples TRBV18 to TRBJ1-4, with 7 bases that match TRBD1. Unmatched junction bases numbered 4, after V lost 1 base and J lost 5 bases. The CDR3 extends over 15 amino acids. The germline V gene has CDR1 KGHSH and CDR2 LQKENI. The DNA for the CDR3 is TGTGCCAGCTCACCACGGGGACAGAGGAATGAAAAACTGTTTTTT. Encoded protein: CASSPRGQRNEKLFF. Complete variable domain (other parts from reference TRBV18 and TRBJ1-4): NAGVMQNPRHLVRRRGQEARLRCSPMKGHSHVYWYRQLPEEGLKFMVYLQKENIIDESGMPKERFSAEFPKEGPSILRIQQVVRGDSAAYFCASSPRGQRNEKLFFGSGTQLSVL.

CDR3 region: CASSLIRESTDTQYF. DNA of the CDR3: TGTGCCAGCAGCTTAATACGGGAAAGCACAGATACGCAGTATTTT. The chain recombines TRBV7-6 with TRBJ2-3; D is possibly TRBD2 (5 bases). Trimming shortened V by 2 bases and J by 0 bases, and 9 bases separated the two germline ends. Germline-derived CDR1 and CDR2 are SGHVS and FNYEAQ. The length of the CDR3 is 15 residues.

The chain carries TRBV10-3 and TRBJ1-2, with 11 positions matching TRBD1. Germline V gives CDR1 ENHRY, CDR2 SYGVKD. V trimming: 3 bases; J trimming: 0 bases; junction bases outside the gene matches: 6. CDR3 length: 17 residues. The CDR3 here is CAISEGDRGIANYGYTF. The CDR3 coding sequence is TGTGCCATCAGTGAAGGGGACAGGGGGATCGCTAACTATGGCTACACCTTC.

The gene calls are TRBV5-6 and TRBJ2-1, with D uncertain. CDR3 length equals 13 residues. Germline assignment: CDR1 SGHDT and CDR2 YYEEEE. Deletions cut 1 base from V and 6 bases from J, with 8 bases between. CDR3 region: CASSLYRSNEQFF. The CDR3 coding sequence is TGTGCCAGCAGCTTGTATAGGTCCAATGAGCAGTTCTTC.

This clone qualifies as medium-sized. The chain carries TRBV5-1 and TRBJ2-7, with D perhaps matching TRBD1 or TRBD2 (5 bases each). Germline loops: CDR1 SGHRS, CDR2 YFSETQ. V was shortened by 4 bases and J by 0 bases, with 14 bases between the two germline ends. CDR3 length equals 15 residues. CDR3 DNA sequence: TGCGCCAGCAGCCCCACGGGACGGATCTCCTACGAGCAGTACTTC. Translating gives CASSPTGRISYEQYF.

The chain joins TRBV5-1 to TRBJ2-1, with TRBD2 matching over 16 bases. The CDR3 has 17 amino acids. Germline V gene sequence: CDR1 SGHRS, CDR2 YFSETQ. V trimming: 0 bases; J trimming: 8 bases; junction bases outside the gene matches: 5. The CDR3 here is CASSLEGTSGREDEQFF. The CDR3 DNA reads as TGCGCCAGCAGCTTGGAAGGGACTAGCGGGAGGGAGGATGAGCAGTTCTTC.

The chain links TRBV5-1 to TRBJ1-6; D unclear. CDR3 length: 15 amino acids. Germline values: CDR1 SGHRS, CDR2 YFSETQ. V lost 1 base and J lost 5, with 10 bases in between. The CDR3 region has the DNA TGCGCCAGCAGCTTGATCCAGGCCGATAATTCACCCCTCCACTTT. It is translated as CASSLIQADNSPLHF.

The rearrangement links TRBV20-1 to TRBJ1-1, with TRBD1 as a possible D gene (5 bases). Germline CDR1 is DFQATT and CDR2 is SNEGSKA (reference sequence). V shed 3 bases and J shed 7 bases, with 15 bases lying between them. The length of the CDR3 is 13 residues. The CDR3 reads CSASGTGYFEAFF. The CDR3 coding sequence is TGCAGTGCTAGTGGGACGGGGTACTTTGAAGCTTTCTTT.

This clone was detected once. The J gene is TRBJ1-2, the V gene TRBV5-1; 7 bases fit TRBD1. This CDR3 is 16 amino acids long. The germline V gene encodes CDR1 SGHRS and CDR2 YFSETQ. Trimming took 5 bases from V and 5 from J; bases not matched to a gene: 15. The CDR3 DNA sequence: TGCGCCAGCAGTCGCCAGGGGGAACCTGACCGATATGGCTACACCTTC. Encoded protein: CASSRQGEPDRYGYTF. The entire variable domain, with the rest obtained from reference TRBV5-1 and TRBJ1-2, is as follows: KAGVTQTPRYLIKTRGQQVTLSCSPISGHRSVSWYQQTPGQGLQFLFEYFSETQRNKGNFPGRFSGRQFSNSRSEMNVSTLELGDSALYLCASSRQGEPDRYGYTFGSGTRLTVV.